This is a list of T cell receptor beta chains from one sample in a study of blood T cell repertoires in COVID-19. Generated by immunoSEQ multiplex PCR, the TCRdb table keeps only in-frame clones and is missing some. The sample includes around 32,000 clones, about 86% of them seen just once. The sample consisted of peripheral blood. The receptors stem from a woman aged 80 or over with active or convalescent COVID-19. The CDR3 runs from the conserved cysteine through the conserved F or W. The order of the fields is V gene, D gene, clone size, J gene, CDR3 DNA, CDR3 protein. D genes are given only for firm matches. Size is stated for part of the rows, as once, few or many counts, or as a class when the clone is expanded.

TRBV10-3	TRBD1	NA	TRBJ1-3	TGTGCCATGAGCAGGGACAGGGGGCGATCCGGAAACACCATATATTTT	CAMSRDRGRSGNTIYF
TRBV11-3	NA	NA	TRBJ1-1	TGTGCCAGCAGCTTAGAGAGGGCGACGGCGTTT	CASSLERATAF
TRBV5-1	TRBD1	few	TRBJ2-7	TGCGCCAGCAGCTTGGTCGGGACAGGGATCTACGAGCAGTACTTC	CASSLVGTGIYEQYF
TRBV28	NA	NA	TRBJ2-2	TGTGCCAGCAGTTATTTTTCCGGGACATCAACCGGGGAGCTGTTTTTT	CASSYFSGTSTGELFF
TRBV5-1	TRBD1	NA	TRBJ2-5	TGCGCCAGCAGCTTAGGACAGGGGTTGGGAGAGACCCAGTACTTC	CASSLGQGLGETQYF
TRBV7-9	TRBD1	NA	TRBJ1-2	TGTGCCAGCAGCTTAGCGCTGGCAGGGGGCTATGGCTACACCTTC	CASSLALAGGYGYTF
TRBV11-3	TRBD2	NA	TRBJ2-1	TGTGCCAGCAGCTTATCCCTCGGGGGGGATGAGCAGTTCTTC	CASSLSLGGDEQFF
TRBV19	TRBD2	NA	TRBJ2-7	TGTGCCAGTAGTAGGACCGGGACTAGTTCTTACGAGCAGTACTTC	CASSRTGTSSYEQYF
TRBV24-1	TRBD1	NA	TRBJ2-2	TGTGCCACCAGTATGGGACAGGGGTTCACCGGGGAGCTGTTTTTT	CATSMGQGFTGELFF
TRBV7-3	TRBD1	NA	TRBJ2-7	TGTGCCAGCAGCCCAACGACAGGGTACGAGCAGTACTTC	CASSPTTGYEQYF
TRBV13	TRBD1	once	TRBJ1-2	TGTGCCAGCAGCGAGATAGACAGGGGCGCTTATGGCTACACCTTC	CASSEIDRGAYGYTF
TRBV6-5	TRBD1	NA	TRBJ1-1	TGTGCCACAAACCGACAGGGGATGAACACTGAAGCTTTCTTT	CATNRQGMNTEAFF
TRBV6-5	NA	once	TRBJ2-3	TGTGCCAGCAGTCGTAGCGGACGCACAGATACGCAGTATTTT	CASSRSGRTDTQYF
TRBV19	TRBD1	NA	TRBJ1-1	TGTGCCAGTAAGGGGGACAGGAGGAACACTGAAGCTTTCTTT	CASKGDRRNTEAFF
TRBV27	NA	NA	TRBJ1-2	TGTGCCAGCGGCCTAGGTAGAGGGGGCTACACCTTC	CASGLGRGGYTF
TRBV5-1	NA	NA	TRBJ1-2	TGCGCCAGCAGCTTGGAAATGCGTCAGGGTTTCTATGGCTACACCTTC	CASSLEMRQGFYGYTF
TRBV19	TRBD1	NA	TRBJ1-5	TGTGCCAGTAGTATCGGGACAGCAAATCAGCCCCAGCATTTT	CASSIGTANQPQHF